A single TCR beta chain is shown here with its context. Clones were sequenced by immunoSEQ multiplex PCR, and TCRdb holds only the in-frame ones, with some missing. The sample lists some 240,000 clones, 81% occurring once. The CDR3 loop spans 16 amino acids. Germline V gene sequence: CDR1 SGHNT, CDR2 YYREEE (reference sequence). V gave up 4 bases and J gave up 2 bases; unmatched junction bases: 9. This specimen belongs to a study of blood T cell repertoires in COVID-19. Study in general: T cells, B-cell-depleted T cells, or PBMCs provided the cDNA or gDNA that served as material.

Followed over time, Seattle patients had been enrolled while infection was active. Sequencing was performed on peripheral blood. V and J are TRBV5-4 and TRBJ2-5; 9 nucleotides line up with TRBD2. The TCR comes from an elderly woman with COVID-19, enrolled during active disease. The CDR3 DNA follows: TGTGCCAGCAGCAAAGGTAGCGGGGGCCCACAAGAGACCCAGTACTTC. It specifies CASSKGSGGPQETQYF.